This passage covers 5 T cell receptor beta chains from one sample sequenced in a study of blood T cell repertoires in COVID-19 (TCRdb year 2020). The library was built by means of the immunoSEQ multiplex PCR assay. TCRdb mirrors the immuneACCESS table, restricted to in-frame sequences. Some clones are absent from its copies; in checked studies, under half trace to an unresolved V gene, and the reason for the others is unknown. This sample holds about 250,000 clones; around 87% were observed only once. The ten largest account for 2% to 2.5% of the sample. The sample was PBMCs or T cells enriched from blood (not recorded which). The receptors derive from a woman under 30 who had recovered from COVID-19.

The chain combines TRBV27 with TRBJ2-3; D call uncertain. Germline V gives CDR1 MNHEY, CDR2 SMNVEV (reference sequence). The V end lost 6 bases, the J end lost 0 bases, and 16 bases lay between the germline ends. There are 16 residues in the CDR3. The CDR3 is CASRSLRNPSTDTQYF. CDR3 nucleotide sequence: TGTGCCAGCAGGAGCCTCAGGAACCCTAGCACAGATACGCAGTATTTT.

The genes are TRBV27 and TRBJ2-1; 7 bases are shared with TRBD2. V gave up 2 bases and J gave up 0 bases; unmatched junction bases: 1. Germline lookup yields CDR1 MNHEY and CDR2 SMNVEV (reference sequence). This CDR3 has 15 residues. The CDR3 DNA reads TGTGCCAGCAGTTTAACGGGGGGCTCCTACAATGAGCAGTTCTTC. Its protein product is CASSLTGGSYNEQFF.

The CDR3 sequence is CASSLVGQAGTGRNEQFF. The CDR3 DNA reads as TGTGCCAGCAGCTTAGTAGGGCAAGCTGGGACAGGGAGGAATGAGCAGTTCTTC. The V and J genes are TRBV11-2 and TRBJ2-1, with 9 bases identical to TRBD1. This CDR3 has 18 residues. Germline-derived CDR1 and CDR2 are SGHAT and FQNNGV. The V and J ends lost 1 base and 7 bases, in that order; junction bases with no gene match: 14.

The chain recombines TRBV27 with TRBJ2-3, with D possibly TRBD2 on 6 matching bases. Germline CDR1 and CDR2: MNHEY and SMNVEV (reference sequence). Trimming removed 10 bases at V and 0 bases at J, with 11 bases between. This CDR3 contains 13 residues. The CDR3 nucleotides read TGTGCCACCCGGGGGAGAAGCACAGATACGCAGTATTTT. Its translation: CATRGRSTDTQYF.

The chain carries TRBV28 and TRBJ1-5; a weak D match, TRBD1 (6 bases). V was clipped by 5 bases and J by 3 bases, with 14 bases between them. Germline V CDR1 and CDR2: MDHEN, SYDVKM. The CDR3 is 15 amino acids. The CDR3 nucleotides read TGTGCCAGCAGTCAACAGGGTTGGAACAATCAGCCCCAGCATTTT. This codes for CASSQQGWNNQPQHF.